A single sample is the source of the 16 T cell receptor beta chains below, sequenced in a study of T cell responses to AZD1222 COVID-19 vaccine. This table comes from immunoSEQ multiplex PCR, and its TCRdb copy is limited to in-frame clones, with some not included. The sample includes more than 150,000 clones, around 90% of them seen just once. Sequencing was performed on peripheral blood, taken on day 0 of AZD1222 vaccination. These receptors were collected from an adult in good health.

This chain joins TRBV25-1 and TRBJ2-3; TRBD2 is a possible D gene (5 bases). CDR1 and CDR2 (germline): MGHDK, SYGVNS. Trimming took 6 bases from V and 0 from J, leaving 13 bases between them. The CDR3 loop spans 15 amino acids. CDR3 bases: TGTGCCAGCAGGGTCGGGGTATCTAGCACAGATACGCAGTATTTT. Amino acid sequence: CASRVGVSSTDTQYF.

This clone was counted once. V usage is TRBV5-3 and J usage is TRBJ1-4; the match to TRBD1 covers 7 bases. TRBV5-3 is reported as an ORF; its role is uncertain. V shed 7 bases, J shed 11 bases, and the junction held 5 bases outside the gene matches. The CDR3 is made up of 11 amino acids. The CDR3 coding sequence is TGTGCCAGATCTGGACAGGTGAAACTGTTTTTT. The encoded protein is CARSGQVKLFF.

This chain's CDR3 is CASSYSTGGQEAFF. In DNA, the CDR3 is TGTGCCAGCAGCTACTCGACAGGGGGCCAAGAAGCTTTCTTT. The chain is built from TRBV7-6 and TRBJ1-1; 10 bases align to TRBD1. CDR3 length equals 14 residues. Germline CDR1 SGHVS, CDR2 FNYEAQ. Losses at the gene ends were 4 bases for V and 8 bases for J; bases not matched to a gene: 7.

The V call is TRBV18, the J call TRBJ2-3; D is undetermined. The V and J ends lost 4 bases and 0 bases respectively, with 14 bases between them. This CDR3 region has 16 residues. Germline loops: CDR1 KGHSH, CDR2 LQKENI. Here the CDR3 DNA reads TGTGCCAGCTCACAGGATCCGGGTGCTAGCACAGATACGCAGTATTTT. It codes for CASSQDPGASTDTQYF.

The J gene is TRBJ1-1, the V gene TRBV30, with a weak D call TRBD1 (6 bases). The CDR3 is 15 residues long. V dropped 2 bases and J dropped 3 bases, with 16 bases sitting between them. Germline V gene sequence: CDR1 GTSNPN, CDR2 SVGIG (reference sequence). This CDR3 is CAWSSRGGGHTEAFF. The CDR3 DNA follows: TGTGCCTGGAGTTCCCGAGGAGGGGGGCACACTGAAGCTTTCTTT.

The rearrangement joins TRBV28 to TRBJ1-4, with D possibly being TRBD1 (6 bases). Trimming stripped 6 bases from V and 2 bases from J, with 19 bases between. CDR3 size: 17 residues. In germline, CDR1 is MDHEN, CDR2 SYDVKM. CDR3: CASSRTLIQGTNEKLFF. The CDR3 coding sequence is TGTGCCAGCAGCAGAACTCTAATACAGGGCACTAATGAAAAACTGTTTTTT.

This clone was counted once. The CDR3: CASRHPSGSYF. The CDR3 nucleotides are TGTGCCAGCAGACATCCTAGCGGGAGTTATTTT. The chain joins TRBV6-4 to TRBJ2-3; 10 bases are shared with TRBD2. Germline V lookup: CDR1 MRHNA, CDR2 SNTAGT. With V trimmed by 6 bases and J by 15 bases, 6 bases remained unmatched. The CDR3 covers 11 residues.

The chain joins TRBV10-3 to TRBJ1-2; 7 bases align to TRBD1. V shed 2 bases and J 4 bases; nucleotides not matched to a gene: 16. The V gene's germline CDR1 is ENHRY and CDR2 SYGVKD. The CDR3 is 18 amino acids. This CDR3 reads CAISEASLTGVEGYGYTF. The CDR3 nucleotides are TGTGCCATCAGTGAGGCGAGTCTAACAGGGGTAGAGGGCTATGGCTACACCTTC.

The genes are TRBV19 and TRBJ1-5; D is ambiguous. V was shortened by 7 bases and J by 4 bases, with 20 bases between the two germline ends. CDR3 size: 16 residues. Germline-derived CDR1 and CDR2 are LNHDA and SQIVND (reference sequence). CDR3 protein: CASTPSSRGINQPQHF. For the CDR3, the DNA is TGTGCCAGTACCCCGAGCAGTCGAGGAATTAATCAGCCCCAGCATTTT.

This clone was recorded once. The CDR3 region is CASSLVGEREQFF. The CDR3, as DNA: TGTGCCAGCAGCTTAGTGGGGGAACGGGAGCAGTTCTTC. This rearrangement joins TRBV11-3 to TRBJ2-1; the D call may be TRBD1 or TRBD2 (5 bases each). Per the germline V gene, CDR1 is SGHNT and CDR2 is YENEEA. The CDR3 is 13 residues long. V was pared by 1 base and J by 10 bases, with 11 bases between.

The chain is built from TRBV24-1 and TRBJ2-7, with 9 bases matching TRBD2. Per the germline V gene, CDR1 is KGHDR and CDR2 is SFDVKD. The CDR3 spans 18 residues. J gave up 4 bases and V 3 bases, and 15 bases lay outside the gene matches. CDR3 loop: CATSDPFPLAGTFYEQYF. Written as DNA, the CDR3 is TGTGCCACCAGTGATCCCTTTCCACTAGCGGGCACCTTTTACGAGCAGTACTTC.

J is TRBJ1-1 and V is TRBV20-1, with no clear D. V lost 7 bases to trimming and J lost 4 bases, with 7 bases between them. Germline loops: CDR1 DFQATT, CDR2 SNEGSKA (reference sequence). This CDR3 comprises 10 residues. The CDR3 DNA follows: TGCAGTGTCTATAGCACTGAAGCTTTCTTT. The encoded protein is CSVYSTEAFF.

Remarks on this clone: The sample contains more than one DNA sequence encoding this CDR3. The chain joins TRBV19 to TRBJ2-7; D is tentatively TRBD1 or TRBD2 (5 bases each). The CDR3 runs 15 residues. Germline lookup yields CDR1 LNHDA and CDR2 SQIVND (reference sequence). With 0 bases removed from V and 0 bases from J, the gap between germline ends came to 9 bases. The CDR3 coding sequence is TGTGCCAGTAGTATAGATGGGACCAGCTCCTACGAGCAGTACTTC. It yields the protein CASSIDGTSSYEQYF.

The chain recombines TRBV5-8 with TRBJ1-2, with D possibly matching TRBD1 (6 bases). Germline V gene sequence: CDR1 SGHTS, CDR2 YDEGEE. Trimming shortened V by 9 bases and J by 4 bases, and 22 bases separated the two germline ends. The CDR3 consists of 15 residues. The CDR3 sequence is CATEQGEFGTYGYTF. The DNA of the CDR3 is TGTGCCACAGAACAGGGAGAGTTTGGGACCTATGGCTACACCTTC.

The V gene is TRBV6-1, the J gene TRBJ2-1; 8 bases map to TRBD2. The ends lost 2 bases at V and 0 bases at J; junction bases unmatched: 3. Germline V lookup: CDR1 MNHNS, CDR2 SASEGT. This CDR3 has 16 amino acids. The CDR3 protein is CASSESSGDSYNEQFF. In DNA, the CDR3 is TGTGCCAGCAGTGAAAGTAGCGGGGACTCCTACAATGAGCAGTTCTTC.

This chain joins TRBV24-1 and TRBJ2-1; 9 bases map to TRBD2. The CDR3 loop spans 16 amino acids. Germline values: CDR1 KGHDR, CDR2 SFDVKD. V gave up 4 bases and J gave up 5 bases; unmatched junction bases: 8. CDR3 sequence: CATSDYRLAAHNEQFF. The DNA for the CDR3 is TGTGCCACCAGTGACTACCGACTAGCGGCCCACAATGAGCAGTTCTTC.